The 6 T cell receptor beta chains given below trace back to one sample, sequenced in a study of shared clonotypes between healthy human individuals. Produced via immunoSEQ multiplex PCR; TCRdb's table is partial and in-frame only. This repertoire shows a few hundred thousand clones, 65% found once; its top ten account for 11%. Sequencing was carried out using memory CD4+ T cells sorted from blood. The subset is: CD45RA-negative fraction. Receptors originate from a man aged 25-45 years in good health.

V is TRBV11-2 and J is TRBJ2-2, with a possible D match to TRBD2 (6 bases). The CDR3 runs to 18 residues. From germline, CDR1 is SGHAT and CDR2 FQNNGV. The germline V and J ends were trimmed by 2 bases and 1 base, with 17 bases remaining between them. CDR3 protein: CASSLLPGLRLNTGELFF. The CDR3 DNA follows: TGTGCCAGCAGCTTACTCCCGGGACTCCGACTGAACACCGGGGAGCTGTTTTTT.

The chain is built from TRBV7-9 and TRBJ2-1; 7 nucleotides line up with TRBD2. The V gene's germline CDR1 is SEHNR and CDR2 FQNEAQ (reference sequence). The CDR3 totals 16 residues. V was pared by 3 bases and J by 0 bases, with 5 bases of the junction left unmatched. CDR3 in amino acids: CASSFSPSGSYNEQFF. The CDR3 DNA follows: TGTGCCAGCAGCTTTAGTCCTAGCGGCTCCTACAATGAGCAGTTCTTC.

This sequence joins TRBV7-9 and TRBJ2-1; no reliable D call. Germline V CDR1 and CDR2: SEHNR, FQNEAQ (reference sequence). This CDR3 is built from 17 residues. V was trimmed by 0 bases and J by 0 bases, leaving 12 bases between them. The DNA of the CDR3 is TGTGCCAGCAGCTTAGCCCCCGGGCAAAGCTCCTACAATGAGCAGTTCTTC. This translates into CASSLAPGQSSYNEQFF. The complete variable domain, with remaining parts taken from reference TRBV7-9 and TRBJ2-1, reads DTGVSQNPRHKITKRGQNVTFRCDPISEHNRLYWYRQTLGQGPEFLTYFQNEAQLEKSRLLSDRFSAERPKGSFSTLEIQRTEQGDSAMYLCASSLAPGQSSYNEQFFGPGTRLTVL.

This clone appeared many times. The conserved phenylalanine or tryptophan is not found at the CDR3 terminus, so this likely reflects a read error. It is unclear where the CDR3 begins or ends on the DNA, so no DNA is shown, and the CDR3 is as TCRdb lists it. Other DNA sequences within the sample encode an identical CDR3. V is TRBV14 and J is TRBJ2-7; whether TRBD2, the table's D call, matches the DNA was not checked. Germline CDR1 is SGHDN and CDR2 is FVKESK. The CDR3 sequence runs 12 residues, both termini included. The chain's CDR3 is CASSHRLAGVII.

This rearrangement joins TRBV7-7 to TRBJ1-4; D is perhaps TRBD1 (5 bases). The CDR3 is 14 residues long. Trimming stripped 1 base from V and 2 bases from J, with 5 bases between. CDR1 is SSHAT, CDR2 FNYEAQ, per germline (reference sequence). In DNA form, the CDR3 reads TGTGCCAGCAGCTTAGGGGGGACTAATGAAAAACTGTTTTTT. Residues: CASSLGGTNEKLFF.

The V call is TRBV4-2, the J call TRBJ2-2; D could derive from TRBD1 or TRBD2 (5 bases each). The CDR3 has 17 residues. Per the germline V gene, CDR1 is LGHNA and CDR2 is YNFKEQ. V was clipped by 1 base and J by 2 bases, with 14 bases between them. CDR3 region: CASSQAEGTANTGELFF. The DNA for the CDR3 is TGTGCCAGCAGCCAAGCTGAGGGGACCGCTAACACCGGGGAGCTGTTTTTT.